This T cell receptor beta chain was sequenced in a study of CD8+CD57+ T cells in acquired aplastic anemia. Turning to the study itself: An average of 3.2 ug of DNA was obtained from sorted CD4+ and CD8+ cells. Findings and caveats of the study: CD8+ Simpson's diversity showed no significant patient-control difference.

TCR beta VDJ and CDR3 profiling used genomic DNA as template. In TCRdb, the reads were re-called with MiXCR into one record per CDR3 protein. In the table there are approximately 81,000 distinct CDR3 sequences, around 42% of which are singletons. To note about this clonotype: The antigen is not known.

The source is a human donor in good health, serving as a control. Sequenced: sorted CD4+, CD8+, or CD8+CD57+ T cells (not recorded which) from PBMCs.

The CDR3 region has the DNA TGTGCCAGCAGCTTAGCGGCGGCGATAAACTATGGCTACACCTTC. Translation gives CASSLAAAINYGYTF. The chain links TRBV7-2 to TRBJ1-2; D ambiguous. The CDR3 extends over 15 amino acids. V was clipped by 0 bases and J by 2 bases, with 10 bases between them. Per the germline V gene, CDR1 is SGHTA and CDR2 is FQGNSA.